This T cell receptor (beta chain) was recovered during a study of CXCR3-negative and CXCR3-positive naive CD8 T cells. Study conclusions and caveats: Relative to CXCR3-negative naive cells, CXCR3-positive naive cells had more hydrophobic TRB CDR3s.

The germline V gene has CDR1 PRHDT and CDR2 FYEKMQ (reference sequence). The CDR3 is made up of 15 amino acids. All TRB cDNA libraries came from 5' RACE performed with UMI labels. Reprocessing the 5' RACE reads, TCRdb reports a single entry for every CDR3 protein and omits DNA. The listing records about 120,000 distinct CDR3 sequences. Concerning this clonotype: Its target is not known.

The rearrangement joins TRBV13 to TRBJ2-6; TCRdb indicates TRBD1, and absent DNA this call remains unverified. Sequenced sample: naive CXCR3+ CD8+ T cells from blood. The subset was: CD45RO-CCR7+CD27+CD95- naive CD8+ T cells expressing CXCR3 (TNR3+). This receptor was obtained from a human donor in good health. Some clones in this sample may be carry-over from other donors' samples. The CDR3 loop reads CASSLGGGQNNVLTF.